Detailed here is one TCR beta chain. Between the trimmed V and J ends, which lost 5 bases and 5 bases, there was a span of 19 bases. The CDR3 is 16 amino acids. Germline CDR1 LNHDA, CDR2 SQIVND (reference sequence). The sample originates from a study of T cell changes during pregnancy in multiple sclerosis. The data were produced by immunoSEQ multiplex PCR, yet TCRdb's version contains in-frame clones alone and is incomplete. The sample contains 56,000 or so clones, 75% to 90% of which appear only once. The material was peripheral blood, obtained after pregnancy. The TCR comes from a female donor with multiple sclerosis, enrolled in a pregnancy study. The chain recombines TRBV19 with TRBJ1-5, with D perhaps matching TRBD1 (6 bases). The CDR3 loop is CASSPRGGQPDQPQHF. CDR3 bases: TGTGCCAGTAGTCCAAGGGGGGGACAACCCGATCAGCCCCAGCATTTT.